This is a list of T cell receptor beta chains from one sample in a study of CD4+ T cells in melanoma. Here immunoSEQ multiplex PCR was the method, and the copy in TCRdb shows in-frame clones only, minus some. The profile shows around 13,000 clones, just over 70% of them singletons. The sequencing input was cells from a culture (not recorded whether cultured in vitro). All receptors derive from a human donor with melanoma. Each CDR3 is given with its conserved first and last residue. A D gene is named only where the DNA matches it firmly. A row's size may be missing; if present it is once, few, many or a size class.

>once|TRBV7-2|TRBJ2-1|NA
CASSLDGAQFF
TGTGCCAGCAGCTTAGACGGGGCCCAGTTCTTC
>NA|TRBV29-1|TRBJ1-1|NA
CSAGRSNTEAFF
TGCAGCGCCGGGCGATCGAACACTGAAGCTTTCTTT
>NA|TRBV7-9|TRBJ1-4|NA
CASSPGWGGEKLFF
TGTGCCAGCAGCCCCGGCTGGGGTGGTGAAAAACTGTTTTTT
>once|TRBV18|TRBJ2-1|TRBD2
CASSPLAGENEQFF
TGTGCCAGCTCACCATTAGCGGGGGAAAATGAGCAGTTCTTC
>NA|TRBV7-9|TRBJ2-3|TRBD2
CASSHGSGGEDTQYF
TGTGCCAGCAGCCACGGTAGCGGGGGTGAAGATACGCAGTATTTT
>NA|TRBV2|TRBJ2-7|NA
CASSAILGIRDF
TGTGCCAGCAGTGCTATACTAGGGATTCGCGACTTC
>NA|TRBV5-5|TRBJ2-3|TRBD2
CASSRSSAGGLSDTQYF
TGTGCCAGCAGCCGATCCTCAGCGGGGGGCCTGTCGGATACGCAGTATTTT
>NA|TRBV9|TRBJ1-2|NA
CASSVASANYGYTF
TGTGCCAGCAGCGTAGCTTCAGCGAACTATGGCTACACCTTC
>few|TRBV4-1|TRBJ1-1|NA
CASSQVLTPGSTEAFF
TGCGCCAGCAGCCAAGTCTTGACTCCGGGGAGCACTGAAGCTTTCTTT
>NA|TRBV21-1|TRBJ2-2|NA
CASSNPPHTGELFF
TGTGCCAGCAGCAATCCCCCGCACACCGGGGAGCTGTTTTTT
>NA|TRBV6-6|TRBJ1-6|NA
CASGRGGRSPLHF
TGTGCCAGCGGGCGGGGGGGACGTTCACCCCTCCACTTT
>NA|TRBV5-1|TRBJ2-7|NA
CASSLAEGRGNSYEQYF
TGCGCCAGCAGCTTGGCCGAGGGTAGGGGAAACTCCTACGAGCAGTACTTC
>NA|TRBV19|TRBJ1-1|NA
CASSIHVEAFF
TGTGCCAGTAGTATACATGTTGAAGCTTTCTTT
>NA|TRBV6-5|TRBJ2-7|TRBD1
CASSTPGQPYEQYF
TGTGCCAGCAGTACCCCGGGACAGCCCTACGAGCAGTACTTC
>NA|TRBV4-1|TRBJ2-1|TRBD1
CASSQPGQGTRNEQFF
TGCGCCAGCAGCCAACCGGGACAGGGCACCCGGAATGAGCAGTTCTTC
>NA|TRBV10-2|TRBJ1-3|NA
CASSVQGSGNTIYF
TGCGCCAGCAGTGTGCAGGGGTCCGGAAACACCATATATTTT
>NA|TRBV7-2|TRBJ2-1|TRBD2
CASSTFSGPYNEQFF
TGTGCCAGCAGCACCTTTAGCGGGCCATACAATGAGCAGTTCTTC
>NA|TRBV5-5|TRBJ2-5|TRBD2
CASSDLAGARETQYF
TGTGCCAGCAGCGACTTAGCGGGGGCCCGGGAGACCCAGTACTTC
>NA|TRBV7-9|TRBJ1-4|TRBD1
CASSFGDREGEKLFF
TGTGCCAGCAGCTTTGGCGACAGGGAGGGGGAAAAACTGTTTTTT
>NA|TRBV7-8|TRBJ2-3|NA
CASSKGGTDTQYF
TGTGCCAGCAGCAAAGGGGGGACAGATACGCAGTATTTT
>NA|TRBV6-5|TRBJ1-1|TRBD1
CASSYTDRRNTEAFF
TGTGCCAGCAGTTACACGGACAGGCGGAACACTGAAGCTTTCTTT
>NA|TRBV7-8|TRBJ2-7|NA
CASSPFSSYEQYF
TGTGCCAGCAGCCCCTTCAGCTCCTACGAGCAGTACTTC
>NA|TRBV9|TRBJ1-2|NA
CASRISGSHGYTF
TGTGCCAGCAGAATCTCGGGAAGCCATGGCTACACCTTC
>NA|TRBV30|TRBJ1-1|NA
CAWRFGGNTEAFF
TGTGCCTGGAGGTTTGGGGGGAACACTGAAGCTTTCTTT
>NA|TRBV10-3|TRBJ2-3|TRBD2
CAIALADTTDTQYF
TGTGCCATCGCCCTAGCGGATACCACAGATACGCAGTATTTT
>NA|TRBV11-2|TRBJ1-5|NA
CASSEQGSQPQHF
TGTGCCAGCAGCGAACAGGGAAGTCAGCCCCAGCATTTT
>NA|TRBV7-2|TRBJ2-2|TRBD2
CASSLIAGGTGELFF
TGTGCCAGCAGCTTAATAGCGGGGGGCACCGGGGAGCTGTTTTTT